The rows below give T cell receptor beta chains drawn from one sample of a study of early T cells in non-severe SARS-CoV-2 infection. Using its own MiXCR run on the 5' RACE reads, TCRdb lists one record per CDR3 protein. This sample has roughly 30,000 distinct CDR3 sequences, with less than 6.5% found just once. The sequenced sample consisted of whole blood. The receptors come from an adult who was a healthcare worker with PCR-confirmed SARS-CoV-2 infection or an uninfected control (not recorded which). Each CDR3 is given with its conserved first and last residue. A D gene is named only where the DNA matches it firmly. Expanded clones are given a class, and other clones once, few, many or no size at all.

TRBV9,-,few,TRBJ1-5,CASSVAGDYQPQHF,TGTGCCAGCAGCGTGGCAGGGGACTATCAGCCCCAGCATTTT
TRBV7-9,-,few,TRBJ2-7,CASSLGDPRKYF,TGTGCCAGCAGCTTAGGAGACCCGAGAAAGTACTTC
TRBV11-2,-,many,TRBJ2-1,CASSSYSEAYNEQFF,TGTGCCAGCAGCTCCTATAGCGAGGCCTACAATGAGCAGTTCTTC
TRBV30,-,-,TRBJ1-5,CAWGDSNQPQHF,TGTGCCTGGGGTGACAGTAATCAGCCCCAGCATTTT
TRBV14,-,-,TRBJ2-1,CASSPASPWESSYNEQFF,TGTGCCAGCAGCCCCGCTTCCCCGTGGGAGTCCTCCTACAATGAGCAGTTCTTC
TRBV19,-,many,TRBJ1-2,CASSDPSYGYTF,TGTGCCAGTAGCGACCCCAGCTATGGCTACACCTTC
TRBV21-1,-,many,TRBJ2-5,CASSPRDGQETQYF,TGTGCCAGCAGCCCGAGGGACGGCCAAGAGACCCAGTACTTC
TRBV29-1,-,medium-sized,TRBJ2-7,CSVDVRTSDWLGPYEQYF,TGCAGCGTTGATGTTAGGACATCCGACTGGCTGGGTCCCTACGAGCAGTACTTC
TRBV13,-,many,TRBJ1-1,CASIVRGGDSTEAFF,TGTGCCAGCATCGTAAGGGGGGGCGATAGCACTGAAGCTTTCTTT
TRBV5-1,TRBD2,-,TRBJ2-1,CASSTSGTRDNGREQFF,TGCGCCAGCAGCACCTCCGGGACTAGAGACAATGGGAGGGAGCAGTTCTTC
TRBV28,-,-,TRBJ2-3,CASSLRADTQYF,TGTGCCAGCAGTTTAAGGGCGGATACGCAGTATTTT
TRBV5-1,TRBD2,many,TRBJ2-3,CASSWGLAGDTQYF,TGCGCCAGCAGCTGGGGACTAGCGGGGGATACGCAGTATTTT
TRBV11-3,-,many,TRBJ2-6,CASSFTTSGANVLTF,TGTGCCAGCAGCTTTACTACCTCTGGGGCCAACGTCCTGACTTTC
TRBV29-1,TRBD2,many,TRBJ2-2,CSVKPSGRENTGELFF,TGCAGCGTTAAGCCTAGCGGGAGGGAGAACACCGGGGAGCTGTTTTTT
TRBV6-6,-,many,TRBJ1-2,CASSYGPGIHGYTF,TGTGCCAGCAGTTACGGTCCAGGGATCCATGGCTACACCTTC
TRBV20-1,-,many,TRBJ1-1,CSARGRGAGNTEAFF,TGCAGTGCCCGAGGGAGAGGGGCGGGGAACACTGAAGCTTTCTTT
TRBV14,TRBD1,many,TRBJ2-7,CASSQSGQQTWGQYF,TGTGCCAGCAGCCAATCGGGACAGCAAACTTGGGGGCAGTACTTC
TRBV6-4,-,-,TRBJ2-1,CASSDSWGPKQFF,TGTGCCAGCAGTGACTCTTGGGGGCCTAAGCAGTTCTTC
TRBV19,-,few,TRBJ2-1,CASSIRDQVNEQFF,TGTGCCAGTAGTATCCGGGACCAGGTTAATGAGCAGTTCTTC
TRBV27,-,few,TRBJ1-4,CASRRGPATNEKLFF,TGTGCCAGCAGGCGTGGCCCTGCAACTAATGAAAAACTGTTTTTT
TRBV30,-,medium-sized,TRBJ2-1,CAWNSGLTSYNEQFF,TGTGCCTGGAATAGCGGCCTAACCTCCTACAATGAGCAGTTCTTC
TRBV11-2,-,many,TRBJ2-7,CASSLDSAGTSYEQYF,TGTGCCAGCAGCTTAGATTCGGCGGGAACTTCCTACGAGCAGTACTTC
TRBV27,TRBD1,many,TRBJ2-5,CASSLFQGAVETQYF,TGTGCCAGCAGTTTATTCCAGGGGGCAGTGGAGACCCAGTACTTC
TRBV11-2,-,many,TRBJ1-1,CASSSRGVGGTEAFF,TGTGCCAGCAGCTCCCGGGGGGTTGGGGGCACTGAAGCTTTCTTT
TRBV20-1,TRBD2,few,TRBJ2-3,CSARGLAAISTDTQYF,TGCAGTGCTCGCGGACTAGCGGCCATTAGCACAGATACGCAGTATTTT
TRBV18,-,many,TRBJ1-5,CASSPTVNGNQPQHF,TGTGCCAGCTCACCAACTGTCAATGGCAATCAGCCCCAGCATTTT
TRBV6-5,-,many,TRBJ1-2,CASSYSSRETNYGYTF,TGTGCCAGCAGTTACTCGAGTAGGGAGACTAACTATGGCTACACCTTC